Listed here are 25 T cell receptor beta chains from one sample, sequenced in a study of cytomegalovirus exposure and HLA in healthy donors. The PCR used 60 Vbeta and 13 Jbeta primers. The assay was immunoSEQ multiplex PCR, and TCRdb's table has in-frame clones only and misses some. The sample has tens of thousands of clones; approximately 80% are singletons. The sequencing input was PBMCs. The source of these receptors is a human donor in good health.

The V gene is TRBV27, the J gene TRBJ2-7; tentatively, D is TRBD2 (6 bases). V was shortened by 8 bases and J by 0 bases, with 23 bases between the two germline ends. The CDR3 consists of 17 residues. Germline assignment: CDR1 MNHEY and CDR2 SMNVEV (reference sequence). CDR3 amino acids: CASSPEGAGMGSYEQYF. Here the CDR3 DNA reads TGTGCCAGCTCCCCCGAGGGTGCGGGGATGGGCTCCTACGAGCAGTACTTC.

V usage is TRBV27 and J usage is TRBJ2-2, with D possibly matching TRBD1 (6 bases). Germline-derived CDR1 and CDR2 are MNHEY and SMNVEV (reference sequence). There are 16 residues in the CDR3. V was pared by 6 bases and J by 0 bases, with 14 bases between. CDR3 residues: CASSRMTGANTGELFF. The CDR3 DNA reads as TGTGCCAGCAGCCGAATGACAGGAGCGAACACCGGGGAGCTGTTTTTT.

This chain links TRBV9 with TRBJ2-7, with 8 bases matching TRBD2. The germline gives CDR1 SGDLS, CDR2 YYNGEE. The length of the CDR3 is 14 residues. J lost 0 bases, V lost 3 bases, and 2 bases had no gene match. CDR3 nucleotide sequence: TGTGCCAGCAGCGGGAGCGGGAGCTCCTACGAGCAGTACTTC. Translating gives CASSGSGSSYEQYF.

The chain combines TRBV5-4 with TRBJ2-3, with TRBD1 matching over 10 bases. The V gene end was trimmed by 4 bases and the J gene end by 3 bases; junction bases not matched to a gene: 2. The CDR3 runs 14 residues. Germline V gene lookup returns CDR1 SGHNT and CDR2 YYREEE (reference sequence). The CDR3 sequence: CASSLDRGTDTQYF. Written as DNA, the CDR3 is TGTGCCAGCAGCCTGGACAGGGGGACAGATACGCAGTATTTT.

V and J are TRBV6-5 and TRBJ2-1; D unclear. V lost 0 bases, J lost 7 bases, and 7 bases lay in between. This CDR3 contains 13 residues. The germline CDR1 and CDR2 sequences are MNHEY and SVGAGI. The CDR3 region has the DNA TGTGCCAGCAGTTACTCTTGGCAGAATGAGCAGTTCTTC. Its translation: CASSYSWQNEQFF.

CDR3 in DNA: TGTGCCAGCACCGGGACACGACATAATTCACCCCTCCACTTT. The encoded protein is CASTGTRHNSPLHF. The chain couples TRBV6-5 to TRBJ1-6; possible D gene TRBD1, 6 bases. CDR3 size: 14 residues. From germline, CDR1 is MNHEY and CDR2 SVGAGI. Trimming took 7 bases from V and 5 from J, leaving 12 bases between them.

The genes are TRBV2 and TRBJ2-2; 9 nucleotides agree with TRBD1. The germline V gene encodes CDR1 SNHLY and CDR2 FYNNEI. With 7 bases clipped from V and 7 bases from J, the junction kept 7 bases outside the gene matches. The CDR3 is 14 amino acids. CDR3: CASMDRGVSGELFF. The DNA of the CDR3 is TGTGCCAGCATGGACAGGGGAGTTAGCGGGGAGCTGTTTTTT.

The table lists this clone with a few counts. The rearrangement links TRBV7-2 to TRBJ1-4; TRBD1 matches at 8 bases. Looked up from germline, CDR1 is SGHTA and CDR2 is FQGNSA. The CDR3 extends over 15 amino acids. The V segment lost 5 bases and the J segment 7 bases; nucleotides outside the gene matches: 9. The CDR3 region is CASSPQGQAGEKLFF. For the CDR3, the DNA is TGTGCCAGCAGCCCCCAGGGACAGGCGGGTGAAAAACTGTTTTTT. Drawing the rest from reference TRBV7-2 and TRBJ1-4, the complete variable domain is GAGVSQSPSNKVTEKGKDVELRCDPISGHTALYWYRQSLGQGLEFLIYFQGNSAPDKSGLPSDRFSAERTGGSVSTLTIQRTQQEDSAVYLCASSPQGQAGEKLFFGSGTQLSVL.

The chain recombines TRBV28 with TRBJ2-5; D call uncertain. The DNA end is more similar to TRBJ2-7, so the J call may be wrong. This CDR3 spans 13 amino acids. Germline V gives CDR1 MDHEN, CDR2 SYDVKM. CDR3 region: CASRVGRSYEQYF. CDR3 DNA: TGTGCCAGCAGGGTGGGCAGATCCTACGAGCAGTACTTC.

The genes are TRBV9 and TRBJ2-7; TRBD2 agrees at 14 bases. The CDR3 covers 17 residues. Trimming at V came to 3 bases and at J to 6 bases, leaving 11 bases not matched to a gene. Germline-derived CDR1 and CDR2 are SGDLS and YYNGEE. CDR3 bases: TGTGCCAGCAGCGATGCACCGACTAGCGGGGGGGCCCGCGAGCAGTACTTC. Translation gives CASSDAPTSGGAREQYF.

The rearrangement links TRBV7-8 to TRBJ1-1; possibly TRBD1 for D (5 bases). V dropped 2 bases and J dropped 1 base, with 17 bases sitting between them. CDR1 is SGHVS and CDR2 is FQNEAQ in the germline V gene. The CDR3 extends over 17 amino acids. The chain's CDR3 is CASSLYRGGSPNTEAFF. Written as DNA, the CDR3 is TGTGCCAGCAGCTTATATAGGGGAGGGTCGCCGAACACTGAAGCTTTCTTT.

This chain joins TRBV28 and TRBJ2-7; TRBD2 matches 10 bases. Germline V gene sequence: CDR1 MDHEN, CDR2 SYDVKM. The V and J ends lost 5 bases and 4 bases, in that order; junction bases with no gene match: 8. The CDR3 is made up of 15 amino acids. The CDR3 spells CASSARSGGDYEQYF. In DNA, the CDR3 is TGTGCCAGCAGTGCAAGGAGCGGGGGGGATTACGAGCAGTACTTC.

The chain joins TRBV19 to TRBJ1-2; D gene ambiguous. Trimming left V 5 bases short and J 0 bases short, with 7 bases between. The germline gives CDR1 LNHDA, CDR2 SQIVND (reference sequence). The CDR3 has 13 amino acids. In DNA, the CDR3 is TGTGCCAGTAGTTCCTCCCCTAACTATGGCTACACCTTC. Residues: CASSSSPNYGYTF. The full variable domain, with the rest looked up from reference TRBV19 and TRBJ1-2, is DGGITQSPKYLFRKEGQNVTLSCEQNLNHDAMYWYRQDPGQGLRLIYYSQIVNDFQKGDIAEGYSVSREKKESFPLTVTSAQKNPTAFYLCASSSSPNYGYTFGSGTRLTVV.

The chain recombines TRBV11-2 with TRBJ1-1; TRBD1 matches at 8 bases. This CDR3 spans 16 amino acids. The V gene end was trimmed by 1 base and the J gene end by 3 bases; junction bases not matched to a gene: 7. CDR1 and CDR2 (germline): SGHAT, FQNNGV. The CDR3 sequence: CASSLVWSRGHTEAFF. The CDR3, as DNA: TGTGCCAGCAGCTTAGTATGGTCCAGGGGGCACACTGAAGCTTTCTTT.

The chain joins TRBV30 to TRBJ1-2, with 11 bases matching TRBD1. The CDR3 sequence is 14 residues long. Germline CDR1 reads GTSNPN; CDR2 reads SVGIG (reference sequence). After removal of 4 bases from V and 3 bases from J, the junction contained 4 bases not matched to a gene. The CDR3 DNA reads TGTGCCTGGACACGGACAGGGGGCGACTATGGCTACACCTTC. Its protein is CAWTRTGGDYGYTF.

This clone was observed once. This CDR3 reads CASSSGTGGHSYEQYF. The CDR3 nucleotides are TGTGCCAGCAGCTCGGGGACAGGGGGACACTCCTACGAGCAGTACTTC. The chain links TRBV11-2 to TRBJ2-7; 11 bases agree with TRBD1. V shed 4 bases, J shed 0 bases, and the junction held 5 bases outside the gene matches. The CDR3 is 16 residues long. Per germline, CDR1 SGHAT and CDR2 FQNNGV.

This clone was picked up a small number of times. This chain uses TRBV27 with TRBJ2-2, with D possibly matching TRBD1 (6 bases). The CDR3 loop spans 13 amino acids. V was clipped by 10 bases and J by 5 bases, with 14 bases between them. Germline V CDR1 and CDR2: MNHEY, SMNVEV (reference sequence). CDR3: CATRTAHTGELFF. DNA of the CDR3: TGTGCCACCCGGACAGCCCATACCGGGGAGCTGTTTTTT.

The chain carries TRBV5-1 and TRBJ1-4, with D hard to call. CDR3 size: 16 residues. V dropped 0 bases and J dropped 0 bases, with 9 bases sitting between them. Per the germline V gene, CDR1 is SGHRS and CDR2 is YFSETQ. CDR3 amino acids: CASSLGRGTTNEKLFF. The CDR3 DNA is TGCGCCAGCAGCTTGGGGCGGGGTACAACTAATGAAAAACTGTTTTTT.

The V gene is TRBV29-1, the J gene TRBJ2-5, with 12 bases matching TRBD2. J gave up 4 bases and V 3 bases, and 3 bases lay outside the gene matches. This CDR3 contains 14 residues. Germline V gene sequence: CDR1 SQVTM, CDR2 ANQGSEA. As DNA, the CDR3 is TGCAGCGTTGACCAGACTAGCGGGGGAGAGACCCAGTACTTC. Its protein is CSVDQTSGGETQYF.

The chain carries TRBV7-8 and TRBJ2-7; 7 positions match TRBD1. The CDR3 loop spans 18 amino acids. After removal of 5 bases from V and 5 bases from J, the junction contained 21 bases not matched to a gene. The V gene's germline CDR1 is SGHVS and CDR2 FQNEAQ. CDR3 region: CASSPTAPTGARKHEQYF. In nucleotides, the CDR3 is TGTGCCAGCAGCCCTACAGCCCCAACAGGGGCAAGGAAGCACGAGCAGTACTTC.

V gene TRBV5-1 combines with J gene TRBJ2-7; 8 nucleotides match TRBD1. Germline V gene sequence: CDR1 SGHRS, CDR2 YFSETQ. The CDR3 runs 15 residues. The V gene end was trimmed by 9 bases and the J gene end by 1 base; junction bases not matched to a gene: 12. CDR3 residues: CATNRGSGRSYEQYF. CDR3 DNA: TGCGCCACCAACAGGGGGTCAGGGAGATCCTACGAGCAGTACTTC.

The rearrangement joins TRBV14 to TRBJ1-2; D is unclear. V lost 0 bases and J lost 5, with 10 bases in between. The CDR3 totals 14 residues. Germline assignment: CDR1 SGHDN and CDR2 FVKESK. CDR3 DNA sequence: TGTGCCAGCAGCCAAGAGGGTTGGAGTTATGGCTACACCTTC. Encoded protein: CASSQEGWSYGYTF. The whole variable domain, filled in from reference TRBV14 and TRBJ1-2, reads EAGVTQFPSHSVIEKGQTVTLRCDPISGHDNLYWYRRVMGKEIKFLLHFVKESKQDESGMPNNRFLAERTGGTYSTLKVQPAELEDSGVYFCASSQEGWSYGYTFGSGTRLTVV.

The sample holds one count of this clone. The genes are TRBV5-1 and TRBJ1-1; D ambiguous. The CDR3 is 15 residues long. With 4 bases removed from V and 1 base from J, the gap between germline ends came to 14 bases. Germline values: CDR1 SGHRS, CDR2 YFSETQ. The CDR3 is CASSPVLAPNTEAFF. CDR3 DNA sequence: TGCGCCAGCAGCCCGGTCTTAGCCCCGAACACTGAAGCTTTCTTT.

The genes are TRBV30 and TRBJ2-1, with D possibly matching TRBD2 (5 bases). The CDR3 covers 10 residues. CDR1 is GTSNPN and CDR2 is SVGIG in the germline V gene (reference sequence). V dropped 5 bases and J dropped 9 bases, with 8 bases sitting between them. Written as DNA, the CDR3 is TGTGCCTGGGGAGGCGGTGAGCAGTTCTTC. It specifies CAWGGGEQFF.

The CDR3 spells CASSSPGQRFYGYTF. As DNA, the CDR3 is TGTGCCAGCAGCTCACCGGGACAGCGCTTCTATGGCTACACCTTC. The gene calls are TRBV7-2 and TRBJ1-2; 7 bases align to TRBD1. CDR1 is SGHTA and CDR2 is FQGNSA in the germline V gene. The length of the CDR3 is 15 residues. Trimming took 4 bases from V and 4 from J; bases not matched to a gene: 9.